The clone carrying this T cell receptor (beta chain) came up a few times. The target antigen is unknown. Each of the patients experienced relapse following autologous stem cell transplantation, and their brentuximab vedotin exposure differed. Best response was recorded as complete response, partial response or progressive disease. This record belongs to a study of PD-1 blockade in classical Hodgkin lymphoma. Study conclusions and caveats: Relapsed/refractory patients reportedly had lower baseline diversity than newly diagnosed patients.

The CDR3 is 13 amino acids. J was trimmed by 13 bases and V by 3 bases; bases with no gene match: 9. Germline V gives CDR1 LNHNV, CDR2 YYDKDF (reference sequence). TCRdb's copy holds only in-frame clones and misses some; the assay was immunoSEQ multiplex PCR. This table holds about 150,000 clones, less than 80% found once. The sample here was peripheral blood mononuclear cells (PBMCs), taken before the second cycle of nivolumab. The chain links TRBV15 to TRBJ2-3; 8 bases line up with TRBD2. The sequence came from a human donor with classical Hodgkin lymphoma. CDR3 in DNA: TGTGCCACCAGCAGTGAGTCAGCGGGGGTTAAGTATTTT. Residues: CATSSESAGVKYF.